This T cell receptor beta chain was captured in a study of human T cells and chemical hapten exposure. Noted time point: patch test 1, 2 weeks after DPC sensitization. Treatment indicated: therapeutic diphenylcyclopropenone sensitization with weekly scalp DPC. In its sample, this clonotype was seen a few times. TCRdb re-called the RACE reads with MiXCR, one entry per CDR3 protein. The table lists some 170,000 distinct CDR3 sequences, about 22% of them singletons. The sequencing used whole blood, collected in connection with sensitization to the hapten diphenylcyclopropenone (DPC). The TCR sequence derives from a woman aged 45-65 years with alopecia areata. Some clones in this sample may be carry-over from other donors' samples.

CDR3 sequence reads: CSVEEGAGRLFF. The CDR3 coding sequence is TGCAGCGTTGAAGAAGGGGCAGGGAGGCTGTTTTTT. The chain carries TRBV29-1 and TRBJ1-4; TRBD1 might be the D (5 bases). Per the germline V gene, CDR1 is SQVTM and CDR2 is ANQGSEA. CDR3 length: 12 residues. V was shortened by 0 bases and J by 14 bases, with 13 bases between the two germline ends.